The clone carrying this T cell receptor (beta chain) was seen only a few times. This CDR3 spans 13 amino acids. Germline assignment: CDR1 SGHNT and CDR2 YYREEE (reference sequence). Trimming stripped 4 bases from V and 10 bases from J, with 14 bases between. The data derive from a study of blood T cell repertoires in COVID-19. Study-level background: T cells, B-cell-depleted T cells, or PBMCs supplied cDNA or gDNA.

In the original analysis: Nucleated cell counts were estimated from reference gene primer amplification. Generated by immunoSEQ multiplex PCR, the TCRdb table keeps only in-frame clones and is missing some. V, J and clone size are those of that table, while D and trimming were read from the DNA. The sample yields tens of thousands of clones, roughly 80% seen once. Sequencing input: peripheral blood. This chain joins TRBV5-4 and TRBJ1-4; possibly TRBD1 for D (6 bases). This clonotype originated in a man aged 50-59 years with active or convalescent COVID-19. CDR3 region: CASSQRGEGKLFF. The CDR3 DNA reads TGTGCCAGCAGCCAGAGGGGGGAGGGAAAACTGTTTTTT.